Shown below are 31 T cell receptor beta chains from a single sample sequenced in a study of identical twins. MiXCR, applied by TCRdb to the 5' RACE reads, yields one record per CDR3 protein. The sample shows around 470,000 distinct CDR3 sequences, more than 13% of them seen only once. These data are also associated with another study on yellow fever vaccine responses in identical twins.

The sequenced material came from CD4+ T cells sorted from blood. All receptors come from a woman between 18 and 29 years old in good health.

This chain joins TRBV28 and TRBJ2-7; D gene ambiguous. Deletions cut 4 bases from V and 6 bases from J, with 13 bases between. The germline V gene encodes CDR1 MDHEN and CDR2 SYDVKM. The CDR3 length is 13 residues. The chain's CDR3 is CASSSPTVAEQYF. Here the CDR3 DNA reads TGTGCCAGCAGTTCGCCGACGGTCGCCGAGCAGTACTTC. The full variable domain, completed using reference TRBV28 and TRBJ2-7, is DVKVTQSSRYLVKRTGEKVFLECVQDMDHENMFWYRQDPGLGLRLIYFSYDVKMKEKGDIPEGYSVSREKKERFSLILESASTNQTSMYLCASSSPTVAEQYFGPGTRLTVT.

The V gene is TRBV23-1, the J gene TRBJ2-2, with D maybe TRBD2 (6 bases). TRBV23-1 is filed as an ORF, its function uncertain. The CDR3 has 18 amino acids. Trimming removed 2 bases at V and 7 bases at J, with 23 bases between. CDR3 coding DNA: TGCGCCAGCAGTCAAGCGGGGTTGATAGCCCCTCGGTGCGGGGAGCTGTTTTTT. Residues: CASSQAGLIAPRCGELFF.

Ten or more counts support this clonotype. This chain uses TRBV29-1 with TRBJ2-1; D is unresolved. Germline assignment: CDR1 SQVTM and CDR2 ANQGSEA. V gave up 4 bases and J gave up 2 bases, with 15 bases separating them. The CDR3 runs 15 residues. This chain's CDR3 is CSVGVPAPTYNEQFF. CDR3 sequence (DNA): TGCAGCGTTGGGGTGCCAGCCCCTACCTACAATGAGCAGTTCTTC.

This clonotype appeared a few times. J is TRBJ1-4 and V is TRBV14; TRBD1 is a possible D gene (5 bases). CDR3 size: 14 residues. The V and J ends lost 1 base and 8 bases respectively, with 11 bases between them. The V gene's germline CDR1 is SGHDN and CDR2 FVKESK. The chain's CDR3 is CASSQGGAGEKLFF. The DNA of the CDR3 is TGTGCCAGCAGCCAAGGCGGGGCGGGAGAAAAACTGTTTTTT.

The rearrangement uses TRBV12-3 or TRBV12-4 and TRBJ2-1, with 7 bases aligning to TRBD1. The ends lost 6 bases at V and 3 bases at J; junction bases unmatched: 5. This CDR3 is 14 amino acids long. The CDR3 coding sequence is TGTGCCAGCAGGCCCGGGACAGACTACAATGAGCAGTTCTTC. This gives the protein CASRPGTDYNEQFF.

This clonotype appeared a few times. This rearrangement joins TRBV5-1 to TRBJ2-7, with 9 bases identical to TRBD2. V dropped 0 bases and J dropped 3; count of bases not matched to a gene: 4. Germline V lookup: CDR1 SGHRS, CDR2 YFSETQ. This CDR3 is 15 amino acids long. The CDR3 protein is CASSLDSSGVYEQYF. The CDR3 DNA follows: TGCGCCAGCAGCTTGGATTCTAGCGGGGTCTACGAGCAGTACTTC.

This clonotype was observed a few times. The V call is TRBV12-3 or TRBV12-4, the J call TRBJ2-1; D not certain. This CDR3 has 15 residues. V lost 4 bases and J lost 6, with 16 bases in between. The CDR3 DNA reads as TGTGCCAGCAGTTCCTCCGGTGGGCTCGGCAATGAGCAGTTCTTC. Its translation: CASSSSGGLGNEQFF.

This clonotype has a handful of counts. V and J are TRBV20-1 and TRBJ2-3; TRBD2 aligns across 11 bases. CDR1 and CDR2 (germline): DFQATT, SNEGSKA (reference sequence). The V gene end was trimmed by 3 bases and the J gene end by 6 bases; junction bases not matched to a gene: 5. The CDR3 runs to 14 residues. CDR3 in amino acids: CSASSGRASDTQYF. CDR3 DNA: TGCAGTGCTAGTAGCGGGAGGGCATCGGATACGCAGTATTTT.

In its sample, this clonotype was seen a few times. The chain carries TRBV7-6 and TRBJ2-5; D possibly corresponds to TRBD1 (6 bases). The germline gives CDR1 SGHVS, CDR2 FNYEAQ. The CDR3 runs to 12 residues. V lost 2 bases, J lost 11 bases, and 12 bases lay in between. CDR3 residues: CASSLMAGAQYF. CDR3 sequence (DNA): TGTGCCAGCAGCTTAATGGCAGGGGCACAGTACTTC.

This clonotype occurred a few times. This chain links TRBV5-1 with TRBJ2-7; unclear D gene. The CDR3 totals 18 residues. Germline assignment: CDR1 SGHRS and CDR2 YFSETQ. The V gene lost 0 bases and the J gene lost 1 base, with 20 bases spanning the gap. CDR3 in DNA: TGCGCCAGCAGCTTGGCCATAAGACCGTCGCCGGGTTCCTACGAGCAGTACTTC. Its protein is CASSLAIRPSPGSYEQYF.

This clonotype was observed a few times. The J gene is TRBJ2-3, the V gene TRBV6-5; 13 nucleotides align to TRBD2. This CDR3 spans 17 amino acids. The V gene end was trimmed by 1 base and the J gene end by 5 bases; junction bases not matched to a gene: 6. The germline CDR1 and CDR2 sequences are MNHEY and SVGAGI. The CDR3 DNA is TGTGCCAGCAGTTACTTAGGGACTAGCGGGGTGAAAGATACGCAGTATTTT. Translating gives CASSYLGTSGVKDTQYF.

The chain joins TRBV12-3 or TRBV12-4 to TRBJ2-7, with TRBD1 matching 8 bases. The J segment lost 3 bases and the V segment lost 5 bases, leaving 12 bases of the junction unmatched. The CDR3 runs to 16 residues. Here the CDR3 DNA reads TGTGCCAGCAGTGGACAGGGCCTCTCCAACCGCTACGAGCAGTACTTC. Amino acid sequence: CASSGQGLSNRYEQYF.

V and J are TRBV9 and TRBJ2-1; tentatively, D is TRBD2 (5 bases). Germline CDR1 SGDLS, CDR2 YYNGEE. Deletions cut 0 bases from V and 2 bases from J, with 9 bases between. The CDR3 loop spans 15 amino acids. CDR3 nucleotide sequence: TGTGCCAGCAGCGTAGCTGGGAGTCCCTACAATGAGCAGTTCTTC. This encodes CASSVAGSPYNEQFF.

The chain employs TRBV5-1 and TRBJ2-7; D might be TRBD2 (5 bases). The CDR3 contains 14 residues. Trimming removed 4 bases from V and 2 bases from J, with 13 bases in between. The germline V gene encodes CDR1 SGHRS and CDR2 YFSETQ. This CDR3 is CASSATRNPYEQYF. The CDR3 nucleotides are TGCGCCAGCAGCGCCACTAGGAACCCCTACGAGCAGTACTTC.

The table lists this clonotype with many counts. This chain uses TRBV7-9 with TRBJ2-3; 8 nucleotides align to TRBD2. V was pared by 5 bases and J by 0 bases, with 10 bases of the junction left unmatched. The CDR3 is 17 amino acids. Germline V gives CDR1 SEHNR, CDR2 FQNEAQ (reference sequence). The CDR3 bases are TGTGCCAGCAGCCACAGACGAGCGGGGGCCAGCACAGATACGCAGTATTTT. As protein: CASSHRRAGASTDTQYF.

The table lists this clonotype with many counts. V is TRBV20-1 and J is TRBJ2-7; 7 nucleotides align to TRBD2. The CDR3 extends over 16 amino acids. Trimming took 0 bases from V and 0 from J; bases not matched to a gene: 8. Germline CDR1 reads DFQATT; CDR2 reads SNEGSKA (reference sequence). The CDR3, as DNA: TGCAGTGCTAGAGATTTGACTAGCCTCAGCTCCTACGAGCAGTACTTC. Protein product: CSARDLTSLSSYEQYF.

The rearrangement links TRBV28 to TRBJ2-7; possibly TRBD1 for D (6 bases). Germline V CDR1 and CDR2: MDHEN, SYDVKM. V was trimmed by 5 bases and J by 9 bases, leaving 14 bases between them. This CDR3 has 12 residues. Here the CDR3 DNA reads TGTGCCAGCAGTCTAACAGGGTTGGCGCAGTACTTC. Protein: CASSLTGLAQYF.

In its sample, this clonotype was seen a few times. The chain carries TRBV5-1 and TRBJ2-1; D perhaps matches TRBD1 (6 bases). V lost 4 bases to trimming and J lost 9 bases, with 11 bases between them. CDR3 length equals 12 residues. The germline V gene encodes CDR1 SGHRS and CDR2 YFSETQ. In DNA, the CDR3 is TGCGCCAGCAGCATAGGGGGTGGTGAGCAGTTCTTC. It is translated as CASSIGGGEQFF. The complete variable domain, with remaining parts taken from reference TRBV5-1 and TRBJ2-1, reads KAGVTQTPRYLIKTRGQQVTLSCSPISGHRSVSWYQQTPGQGLQFLFEYFSETQRNKGNFPGRFSGRQFSNSRSEMNVSTLELGDSALYLCASSIGGGEQFFGPGTRLTVL.

This clonotype showed up just a few times. The chain carries TRBV10-3 and TRBJ2-3, with 10 bases fitting TRBD2. The V and J ends lost 5 bases and 1 base, in that order; junction bases with no gene match: 3. The CDR3 loop spans 15 amino acids. Germline CDR1 ENHRY, CDR2 SYGVKD. The CDR3 here is CAISPLAGGTDTQYF. The CDR3 region has the DNA TGTGCCATCAGTCCCCTAGCGGGGGGCACAGATACGCAGTATTTT.

This clonotype was observed at least ten times. The chain links TRBV18 to TRBJ2-1; 7 bases agree with TRBD1. The CDR3 is 16 residues long. CDR1 is KGHSH and CDR2 is LQKENI in the germline V gene. V was pared by 6 bases and J by 4 bases, with 12 bases of the junction left unmatched. CDR3 coding DNA: TGTGCCAGCTCGACTGATTCGACAGGGTTTTACAATGAGCAGTTCTTC. Residues: CASSTDSTGFYNEQFF.

The rearrangement links TRBV7-8 to TRBJ1-5; 9 bases are a match to TRBD1. The V gene's germline CDR1 is SGHVS and CDR2 FQNEAQ. The CDR3 is 16 residues long. The trim removed 5 bases at V and 4 bases at J, leaving 9 bases unmatched. The CDR3 is CASSVTGGAGNQPQHF. The DNA for the CDR3 is TGTGCCAGCAGCGTCACAGGGGGCGCGGGGAATCAGCCCCAGCATTTT.

This clonotype was seen more than once but under ten times. The rearrangement uses TRBV5-1 and TRBJ1-5, with 7 bases fitting TRBD1. Germline V gives CDR1 SGHRS, CDR2 YFSETQ. This CDR3 spans 15 amino acids. The J segment lost 0 bases and the V segment lost 3 bases, leaving 3 bases of the junction unmatched. The CDR3: CASSYGTDSNQPQHF. The DNA for the CDR3 is TGCGCCAGCAGCTACGGGACAGATAGCAATCAGCCCCAGCATTTT.

This clonotype was seen only a few times. The CDR3 region has the DNA TGTGCCAGCAGTACTAGCGGGAGGGCTCATGAGCAGTTCTTC. This codes for CASSTSGRAHEQFF. This chain joins TRBV12-3 or TRBV12-4 and TRBJ2-1; 13 positions agree with TRBD2. CDR3 length: 14 residues. V lost 5 bases to trimming and J lost 8 bases; unmatched junction nucleotides: 3.

V is TRBV4-3 and J is TRBJ2-1, with TRBD1 as a possible D gene (5 bases). The V gene lost 0 bases and the J gene lost 9 bases, with 18 bases spanning the gap. Germline V gene data show CDR1 as LGHNA and CDR2 as YSLEER. The CDR3 covers 16 residues. Here the CDR3 reads CASSQDWGLGQAEQFF. CDR3 sequence (DNA): TGCGCCAGCAGCCAAGATTGGGGCCTAGGGCAAGCTGAGCAGTTCTTC.

V usage is TRBV12-3 or TRBV12-4 and J usage is TRBJ2-1; D is perhaps TRBD1 (6 bases). V was cut by 8 bases and J by 5 bases, with 13 bases left in between. CDR3 length equals 13 residues. CDR3 bases: TGTGCCAGCCTGAACACAGGGAACAATGAGCAGTTCTTC. Amino acid sequence: CASLNTGNNEQFF.

This clonotype was observed a few times. The gene calls are TRBV6-2 or TRBV6-3 and TRBJ2-4; D is perhaps TRBD1 (5 bases). The length of the CDR3 is 15 residues. Between the trimmed V and J ends, which lost 2 bases and 9 bases, there was a span of 17 bases. Germline V gene sequence: CDR1 MNHEY, CDR2 SVGEGT. In DNA form, the CDR3 reads TGTGCCAGCAGTTACCCCGGACAAACAGGTGGCATTCAGTACTTC. It yields the protein CASSYPGQTGGIQYF.

The chain has TRBV2 and TRBJ2-7; D is possibly TRBD2 (5 bases). Trimming left V 10 bases short and J 3 bases short, with 10 bases between. There are 11 residues in the CDR3. Germline CDR1 reads SNHLY; CDR2 reads FYNNEI. This CDR3 is CATRGIYEQYF. CDR3 in DNA: TGTGCCACCCGGGGAATCTACGAGCAGTACTTC.

This clonotype has a count of ten or more. The chain is built from TRBV5-1 and TRBJ2-3, with TRBD2 matching over 8 bases. Looked up from germline, CDR1 is SGHRS and CDR2 is YFSETQ. V gave up 8 bases and J gave up 2 bases; unmatched junction bases: 4. The CDR3 totals 13 residues. The DNA of the CDR3 is TGCGCCAGACTAGCGGCGGACACAGATACGCAGTATTTT. Amino acids: CARLAADTDTQYF.

There are a few counts of this clonotype. The chain links TRBV5-1 to TRBJ2-1, with TRBD2 as a possible D gene (5 bases). The germline gives CDR1 SGHRS, CDR2 YFSETQ. V was trimmed by 4 bases and J by 0 bases, leaving 14 bases between them. CDR3 size: 16 residues. CDR3 loop: CASSRNLGSSYNEQFF. In nucleotides, the CDR3 is TGCGCCAGCAGCCGAAATTTAGGGAGCTCCTACAATGAGCAGTTCTTC.

V gene TRBV3-1 combines with J gene TRBJ2-7; D uncertain. V lost 4 bases to trimming and J lost 3 bases, with 25 bases between them. The CDR3 length is 18 residues. In germline, CDR1 is LGHDT, CDR2 YNNKEL (reference sequence). DNA of the CDR3: TGTGCCAGCAGCCGAGATGGGTTAAGTCGGATGCAGTACTACGAGCAGTACTTC. Protein: CASSRDGLSRMQYYEQYF.

The chain recombines TRBV2 with TRBJ2-7; D uncertain. V lost 11 bases to trimming and J lost 2 bases, with 22 bases between them. The length of the CDR3 is 15 residues. Per germline, CDR1 SNHLY and CDR2 FYNNEI. The CDR3 DNA sequence: TGTGCCTCTCACGACAAGGGTAGTTCAACCTACGAGCAGTACTTC. Encoded protein: CASHDKGSSTYEQYF.